The entry that follows covers one TCR beta chain sequence. The data were produced by immunoSEQ multiplex PCR, yet TCRdb's version contains in-frame clones alone and is incomplete. The table shows tens of thousands of clones, with approximately 75% occurring only once. This sample was taken from a study of blood T cell repertoires in COVID-19. Overall study context: Some COVID-19 samples were acute and others convalescent; all came from the United States, Italy and Spain. From T cells, B-cell-depleted T cells, or PBMCs came the material, which was cDNA or gDNA.

Seattle's enrolled individuals joined amid active infection and were then monitored longitudinally. The germline V and J ends were trimmed by 1 base and 7 bases, with 14 bases remaining between them. CDR3 size: 16 residues. The germline gives CDR1 MNHEY, CDR2 SVGAGI. J is TRBJ1-6 and V is TRBV6-5; D gene uncertain. The specimen was peripheral blood. This receptor was obtained from a man aged 60 to 75 with COVID-19, enrolled during active disease. As DNA, the CDR3 is TGTGCCAGCAGTTACTTCTCAGCCACGGGGAATTCACCCCTCCACTTT. Its translation: CASSYFSATGNSPLHF.